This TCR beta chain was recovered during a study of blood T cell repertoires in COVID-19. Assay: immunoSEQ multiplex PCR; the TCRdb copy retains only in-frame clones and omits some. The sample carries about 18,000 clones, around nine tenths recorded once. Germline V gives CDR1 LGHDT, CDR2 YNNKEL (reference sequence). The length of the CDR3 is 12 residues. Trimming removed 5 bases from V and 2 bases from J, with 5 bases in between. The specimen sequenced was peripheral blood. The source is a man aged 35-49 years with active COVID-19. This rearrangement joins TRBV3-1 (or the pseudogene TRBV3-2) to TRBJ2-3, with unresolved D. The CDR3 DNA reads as TGTGCCAGCAGCACATACACAGATACGCAGTATTTT. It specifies CASSTYTDTQYF.